This entry lists 11 T cell receptor beta chains sequenced from one sample in a study of T cells after yellow fever vaccination. Each CDR3 protein gets one entry after TCRdb re-called the 5' RACE reads with MiXCR. The sample consists of some 320,000 distinct CDR3 sequences, about 4% of them appearing once. This specimen consisted of PBMCs, obtained 5 days after the yellow fever booster vaccination. These receptors all stem from a man aged 18 to 30 who received the YFV17D yellow fever vaccine.

The chain employs TRBV12-3 or TRBV12-4 and TRBJ1-5, with unresolved D. The CDR3 loop spans 14 amino acids. Trimming took 1 base from V and 7 from J, leaving 11 bases between them. The DNA of the CDR3 is TGTGCCAGCAGTTTAGGGTCAGTGGGGCAGCCCCAGCATTTT. Amino acid sequence: CASSLGSVGQPQHF.

This clonotype was observed a few times. The junction shows a germline mismatch at one end, possibly a read error. V gene TRBV27 combines with J gene TRBJ2-7, with TRBD1 as a possible D gene (7 bases). This CDR3 spans 15 amino acids. Germline V gene sequence: CDR1 MNHEY, CDR2 SMNVEV (reference sequence). CDR3 coding DNA: TGTGCCAGCAGCTTATCCGCAGGGGGGTCCTACGAGCAGTACTTC. It yields the protein CASSLSAGGSYEQYF.

The chain has TRBV3-1 and TRBJ2-3; perhaps TRBD2 as D (6 bases). Trimming took off 3 bases at V and 6 bases at J, with 19 bases between the two ends. This CDR3 region has 16 residues. Germline CDR1 is LGHDT and CDR2 is YNNKEL (reference sequence). CDR3 in DNA: TGTGCCAGCAGCCACGTACTAGCCACCCGGGACGATACGCAGTATTTT. Translated: CASSHVLATRDDTQYF.

The rearrangement uses TRBV12-3 or TRBV12-4 and TRBJ2-5; TRBD2 is a possible D gene (5 bases). The germline V and J ends were trimmed by 8 bases and 4 bases, with 17 bases remaining between them. There are 14 residues in the CDR3. The chain's CDR3 is CASEPASGSETQYF. In DNA, the CDR3 is TGTGCCAGCGAACCCGCTTCGGGGTCAGAGACCCAGTACTTC.

This clonotype was seen a few times. Here the CDR3 reads CASSTRLAVYNEQFF. Here the CDR3 DNA reads TGTGCCAGCAGCACCAGACTAGCGGTCTACAATGAGCAGTTCTTC. The rearrangement links TRBV7-2 to TRBJ2-1; 9 nucleotides agree with TRBD2. Germline CDR1 and CDR2: SGHTA and FQGNSA. This CDR3 contains 15 residues. Unmatched junction bases numbered 5, after V lost 5 bases and J lost 3 bases.

This clonotype came up many times. The chain carries TRBV28 and TRBJ2-3; no firm D call. Trimming removed 8 bases from V and 3 bases from J, with 12 bases in between. The CDR3 has 13 amino acids. From germline, CDR1 is MDHEN and CDR2 SYDVKM. The CDR3 nucleotides read TGTGCCAGCTGGCCACAGACTACAGATACGCAGTATTTT. Translated: CASWPQTTDTQYF.

The chain uses TRBV28 and TRBJ1-1; 7 bases line up with TRBD1. With V trimmed by 3 bases and J by 4 bases, 5 bases remained unmatched. The CDR3 runs to 14 residues. Per the germline V gene, CDR1 is MDHEN and CDR2 is SYDVKM. CDR3 sequence reads: CASSFDREGTEAFF. Here the CDR3 DNA reads TGTGCCAGCAGTTTCGACAGGGAGGGCACTGAAGCTTTCTTT.

The sample holds many counts of this clonotype. The junction departs from germline at one end; a sequencing error may be responsible. This chain joins TRBV7-7 and TRBJ2-3; D remains unclear. The CDR3 is made up of 15 amino acids. Germline V lookup: CDR1 SSHAT, CDR2 FNYEAQ (reference sequence). The CDR3 sequence: CASSLGPAGTDTQYF. The DNA of the CDR3 is TGTGCTAGCAGCTTAGGGCCGGCTGGCACAGATACGCAGTATTTT.

The V call is TRBV15, the J call TRBJ1-3; D uncertain. The CDR3 extends over 13 amino acids. Trimming cost V 11 bases and J 5 bases, with 16 bases left between them. Germline V gene sequence: CDR1 LNHNV, CDR2 YYDKDF (reference sequence). The CDR3, as DNA: TGTGCCGTCACCCCGGAGGGAAGAAACACCATATATTTT. Translated, it gives CAVTPEGRNTIYF.

This sequence joins TRBV2 and TRBJ2-2; 9 nucleotides align to TRBD2. The CDR3 is made up of 14 amino acids. Trimming at V came to 6 bases and at J to 4 bases, leaving 3 bases not matched to a gene. Germline values: CDR1 SNHLY, CDR2 FYNNEI. The CDR3, as DNA: TGTGCCAGCAGAAGCGGGGGGCTCACCGGGGAGCTGTTTTTT. This gives the protein CASRSGGLTGELFF.

Only a few counts were recorded for this clonotype. The chain combines TRBV5-8 with TRBJ2-5; a weak D match, TRBD2 (7 bases). Germline assignment: CDR1 SGHTS and CDR2 YDEGEE. The CDR3 is 16 residues long. V shed 4 bases and J shed 4 bases, with 20 bases lying between them. CDR3 protein: CASSRRGAQNRETQYF. The CDR3 coding sequence is TGTGCCAGCAGCCGACGGGGGGCCCAAAACCGAGAGACCCAGTACTTC.